These 20 T cell receptor beta chains share one sample of origin, sequenced in a study of neurological immune-mediated disorders. TCRdb independently ran MiXCR on the 5' RACE reads; one entry per CDR3 protein. The table lists about 62,000 distinct CDR3 sequences, roughly 3.5% of them singletons. Sample: PBMCs. The receptors here all came from a woman aged 50 to 60 with multiple sclerosis.

Many counts were recorded for this clonotype. V and J are TRBV7-6 and TRBJ2-1; 9 bases agree with TRBD2. The germline CDR1 and CDR2 sequences are SGHVS and FNYEAQ. This CDR3 contains 16 residues. Unmatched junction bases numbered 8, after V lost 0 bases and J lost 8 bases. CDR3 nucleotide sequence: TGTGCCAGCAGCTTAGCCCCTGCGGGAGGGTTCGATGAGCAGTTCTTC. Translation: CASSLAPAGGFDEQFF.

In its sample, this clonotype was seen many times. This sequence joins TRBV3-1 and TRBJ2-7; 10 nucleotides match TRBD1. V shed 5 bases and J 5 bases; nucleotides not matched to a gene: 9. Germline-derived CDR1 and CDR2 are LGHDT and YNNKEL (reference sequence). The CDR3 is 15 residues long. CDR3: CASSNHRDRGDEQYF. In nucleotides, the CDR3 is TGTGCCAGCAGCAACCACCGGGACAGGGGCGACGAGCAGTACTTC.

This clonotype showed up many times. The limits of the CDR3 on the DNA are not certain, so only TCRdb's listed CDR3 is given. The chain employs TRBV28 and TRBJ2-7. CDR1 is MDHEN, CDR2 SYDVKM, per germline. The CDR3 extends over 13 residues, inclusive of both ends. CDR3 region: CASSSSRGYEQYF.

CDR3 in amino acids: CASSQPGVNQPQHF. The CDR3 DNA sequence: TGTGCCAGCTCACAGCCCGGTGTAAATCAGCCCCAGCATTTT. The rearrangement uses TRBV18 and TRBJ1-5, with unresolved D. The CDR3 runs 14 residues. Deletions cut 4 bases from V and 4 bases from J, with 11 bases between. Looked up from germline, CDR1 is KGHSH and CDR2 is LQKENI. The full variable domain, completed using reference TRBV18 and TRBJ1-5, is NAGVMQNPRHLVRRRGQEARLRCSPMKGHSHVYWYRQLPEEGLKFMVYLQKENIIDESGMPKERFSAEFPKEGPSILRIQQVVRGDSAAYFCASSQPGVNQPQHFGDGTRLSIL.

Many counts were recorded for this clonotype. The chain links TRBV20-1 to TRBJ1-4; TRBD1 might be the D (6 bases). CDR3 size: 14 residues. Per the germline V gene, CDR1 is DFQATT and CDR2 is SNEGSKA (reference sequence). V gave up 3 bases and J gave up 6 bases, with 14 bases separating them. In nucleotides, the CDR3 is TGCAGTGCTAGGACTACAGGGATCGATGAAAAACTGTTTTTT. Its protein is CSARTTGIDEKLFF.

There are many counts of this clonotype. This chain connects TRBV5-5 to TRBJ2-2; 7 positions agree with TRBD2. Germline CDR1 SGHKS, CDR2 YYEKEE (reference sequence). V trimming: 3 bases; J trimming: 3 bases; junction bases outside the gene matches: 2. This CDR3 is 14 amino acids long. This chain's CDR3 is CASSWEGYTGELFF. CDR3 bases: TGTGCCAGCAGCTGGGAGGGTTACACCGGGGAGCTGTTTTTT. Looking up the rest from reference TRBV5-5 and TRBJ2-2 gives the full variable domain: DAGVTQSPTHLIKTRGQQVTLRCSPISGHKSVSWYQQVLGQGPQFIFQYYEKEERGRGNFPDRFSARQFPNYSSELNVNALLLGDSALYLCASSWEGYTGELFFGEGSRLTVL.

This clonotype showed up many times. The rearrangement uses TRBV20-1 and TRBJ1-4; 7 bases align to TRBD1. The V segment lost 6 bases and the J segment 2 bases; nucleotides outside the gene matches: 9. Germline lookup yields CDR1 DFQATT and CDR2 SNEGSKA (reference sequence). This CDR3 has 15 amino acids. This CDR3 reads CSAKGGGLTNEKLFF. The CDR3 DNA is TGCAGTGCCAAAGGGGGCGGGCTGACTAATGAAAAACTGTTTTTT.

This clonotype has a count of ten or more. The CDR3 DNA reads TGTGCCGCTGCCTGGGGAGCGGACACCGGGGAGCTGTTTTTT. Its translation is CAAAWGADTGELFF. The chain employs TRBV12-3 or TRBV12-4 and TRBJ2-2; possible D gene TRBD2, 5 bases. The CDR3 is made up of 14 amino acids. Trimming shortened V by 11 bases and J by 3 bases, and 16 bases separated the two germline ends.

The V and J genes are TRBV29-1 and TRBJ2-3, with D hard to call. The CDR3 is 14 amino acids. Trimming removed 2 bases from V and 3 bases from J, with 12 bases in between. Germline V lookup: CDR1 SQVTM, CDR2 ANQGSEA. The CDR3 loop is CSVEIQQTTDTQYF. The CDR3 DNA is TGCAGCGTTGAAATCCAGCAGACAACAGATACGCAGTATTTT.

This sequence joins TRBV4-2 and TRBJ2-1; 11 positions match TRBD2. Germline V gene data show CDR1 as LGHNA and CDR2 as YNFKEQ. The V and J ends lost 3 bases and 8 bases, in that order; junction bases with no gene match: 6. This CDR3 is built from 15 residues. The CDR3 DNA is TGTGCCAGCAGCCATACTAGCGGGAGAGGCGATGAGCAGTTCTTC. This encodes CASSHTSGRGDEQFF.

In this sample, this clonotype turned up many times. This clone may be a read error of a much larger clone one base away. The chain links TRBV10-3 to TRBJ1-1; D remains unclear. The CDR3 runs to 11 residues. From germline, CDR1 is ENHRY and CDR2 SYGVKD. CDR3 residues: CAIIEGTEAFF. The CDR3 coding sequence is TGTGCCATCATTGAGGGAACTGAAGCTTTCTTT.

This clonotype was counted ten times or more. The chain is built from TRBV5-1 and TRBJ1-6; unclear D gene. V lost 3 bases and J 6 bases, leaving 16 bases between the germline ends. The CDR3 totals 16 residues. Germline values: CDR1 SGHRS, CDR2 YFSETQ. The CDR3 spells CASSWTAGGSNSPLHF. CDR3 nucleotides: TGCGCCAGCAGCTGGACCGCAGGCGGCTCTAATTCACCCCTCCACTTT. Combining the CDR3 with reference TRBV5-1 and TRBJ1-6 gives the whole variable domain KAGVTQTPRYLIKTRGQQVTLSCSPISGHRSVSWYQQTPGQGLQFLFEYFSETQRNKGNFPGRFSGRQFSNSRSEMNVSTLELGDSALYLCASSWTAGGSNSPLHFGNGTRLTVT.

There are many counts of this clonotype. The CDR3 reads CSATPDRKGQPQHF. The CDR3 nucleotides read TGCAGTGCTACCCCGGACCGGAAGGGTCAGCCCCAGCATTTT. This sequence joins TRBV20-1 and TRBJ1-5, with unresolved D. V was pared by 4 bases and J by 6 bases, with 16 bases between. The CDR3 contains 14 residues. CDR1 and CDR2 from the germline V gene are DFQATT and SNEGSKA (reference sequence).

Only a few counts were recorded for this clonotype. The chain is built from TRBV7-2 and TRBJ2-3; weak D call: TRBD1 (6 bases). CDR1 SGHTA and CDR2 FQGNSA come from the germline V gene. The CDR3 spans 13 residues. Trimming left V 5 bases short and J 2 bases short, with 8 bases between. The CDR3 spells CASSRQVTDTQYF. CDR3 DNA sequence: TGTGCCAGCAGCCGACAGGTCACAGATACGCAGTATTTT.

As regards this clonotype: A read error may explain this, as a much larger clone is one base away. Here the CDR3 omits its conserved ending phenylalanine or tryptophan, so a read error is the likely source. V and J are TRBV20-1 and TRBJ1-3; D is undetermined. Germline loops: CDR1 DFQATT, CDR2 SNEGSKA (reference sequence). V lost 1 base and J 4 bases, leaving 11 bases between the germline ends. The CDR3 loop spans 14 amino acids. The CDR3 spells CSARGSDGGNTIYC. CDR3 coding DNA: TGCAGTGCTAGAGGGTCGGACGGAGGAAACACCATATATTGT.

This clonotype came up many times. The rearrangement uses TRBV2 and TRBJ2-3, with D uncertain. V gave up 2 bases and J gave up 0 bases, with 3 bases separating them. Germline V lookup: CDR1 SNHLY, CDR2 FYNNEI. The CDR3 spans 13 residues. In DNA form, the CDR3 reads TGTGCCAGCAGTGAATATAGCACAGATACGCAGTATTTT. Amino acids: CASSEYSTDTQYF.

This clonotype was seen at least ten times. The rearrangement uses TRBV20-1 and TRBJ2-2; D remains unclear. The CDR3 sequence is 16 residues long. Germline V CDR1 and CDR2: DFQATT, SNEGSKA (reference sequence). The V and J ends lost 0 bases and 6 bases respectively, with 17 bases between them. CDR3 coding DNA: TGCAGTGCTAGAGATGAAGCCGTGCGGCTGTCCGGGGAGCTGTTTTTT. This gives the protein CSARDEAVRLSGELFF.

This clonotype was seen once. The chain carries TRBV30 and TRBJ1-6; unclear D gene. CDR1 is GTSNPN and CDR2 is SVGIG in the germline V gene (reference sequence). The CDR3 has 14 residues. Trimming took off 0 bases at V and 8 bases at J, with 11 bases between the two ends. In DNA form, the CDR3 reads TGTGCCTGGAGTGTTAACCCGAGGGATTCACCCCTCCACTTT. Protein product: CAWSVNPRDSPLHF.

This clonotype was recorded many times. The V call is TRBV14, the J call TRBJ2-7; 10 bases are a match to TRBD1. Germline V gene lookup returns CDR1 SGHDN and CDR2 FVKESK. J lost 5 bases, V lost 3 bases, and 7 bases had no gene match. This CDR3 contains 15 residues. CDR3 region: CASSHPGQGTDEQYF. CDR3 bases: TGTGCCAGCAGCCACCCGGGACAGGGGACGGACGAGCAGTACTTC.

This clonotype appeared many times. The CDR3 DNA sequence: TGTGCCAGCAGCCAAGATTTCAGTTCTTCCAATGAGCAGTTCTTC. Residues: CASSQDFSSSNEQFF. V and J are TRBV4-2 and TRBJ2-1; D is unclear. Germline V lookup: CDR1 LGHNA, CDR2 YNFKEQ. There are 15 residues in the CDR3. V was shortened by 0 bases and J by 6 bases, with 12 bases between the two germline ends.